The entry below gives a single T cell receptor beta chain sequence along with its context. The CDR3 runs to 15 residues. CDR1 is MNHEY and CDR2 is SVGEGT in the germline V gene. V lost 5 bases and J 0 bases, leaving 11 bases between the germline ends. These data originate in a study of blood T cell repertoires in COVID-19. Study details: The cDNA or gDNA used as material had been derived from T cells, B-cell-depleted T cells, or PBMCs.

How the authors handled the data: Reference gene primer amplification gave estimated nucleated cell counts. Method: immunoSEQ multiplex PCR; TCRdb's copy keeps in-frame clones and lacks some. The DNA gave D and trimming, while V, J and clone size come from that table. The repertoire holds a few hundred thousand clones, with more than 75% as singletons. The sequenced sample consisted of peripheral blood. The receptor comes from a man in his fifties or sixties with acute or convalescent COVID-19. This chain links TRBV6-2 or TRBV6-3 with TRBJ1-3; D is perhaps TRBD1 (6 bases). This CDR3 reads CASSPDRTSGNTIYF. The CDR3 DNA reads TGTGCCAGCAGTCCGGACAGAACCTCTGGAAACACCATATATTTT.